The 26 T cell receptor beta chains presented below share a single source sample, sequenced in a study of shared clonotypes between healthy human individuals. Profiled with immunoSEQ multiplex PCR; TCRdb holds only in-frame clones, not every one. The top ten clones hold approximately 1.5% of a sample with over a million clones, 75% of them seen once. The specimen was memory CD4+ T cells sorted from blood. Subset meaning: CD45RA-negative fraction. These TCRs come from a man aged 18 to 30 in good health.

This rearrangement joins TRBV11-3 to TRBJ2-2, with unresolved D. V was trimmed by 2 bases and J by 1 base, leaving 8 bases between them. Germline V CDR1 and CDR2: SGHNT, YENEEA. There are 15 residues in the CDR3. CDR3 DNA sequence: TGTGCCAGCAGCTTACAATCGGGGAACACCGGGGAGCTGTTTTTT. Translating it yields CASSLQSGNTGELFF.

V is TRBV27 and J is TRBJ2-7; D perhaps matches TRBD1 (6 bases). Germline V CDR1 and CDR2: MNHEY, SMNVEV (reference sequence). V dropped 6 bases and J dropped 2 bases, with 17 bases sitting between them. The CDR3 spans 15 residues. CDR3 sequence (DNA): TGTGCCAGCAGATCTACTGTAGGGGGTACCTACGAGCAGTACTTC. This gives the protein CASRSTVGGTYEQYF.

The table lists this clone with a few counts. The V call is TRBV19, the J call TRBJ2-7; 9 bases fit TRBD1. The CDR3 length is 17 residues. Losses at the gene ends were 1 base for V and 1 base for J; bases not matched to a gene: 8. The germline V gene encodes CDR1 LNHDA and CDR2 SQIVND (reference sequence). CDR3 sequence (DNA): TGTGCCAGTAGTATAGGGCCGGCCGGGACAGGGTCCTACGAGCAGTACTTC. This encodes CASSIGPAGTGSYEQYF.

The chain is built from TRBV4-3 and TRBJ2-3, with 7 bases that match TRBD2. V was clipped by 4 bases and J by 4 bases; unmatched bases: 8. Germline assignment: CDR1 LGHNA and CDR2 YSLEER. The CDR3 runs 15 residues. DNA for the CDR3: TGCGCCAGCAGCCGGCAAGTTGCGGGAGCAGATACGCAGTATTTT. Encoded protein: CASSRQVAGADTQYF.

This clone was recorded at least ten times. J is TRBJ2-2 and V is TRBV29-1, with a possible D match to TRBD2 (6 bases). Germline CDR1 SQVTM, CDR2 ANQGSEA. V lost 6 bases and J lost 1, with 9 bases in between. The length of the CDR3 is 13 residues. CDR3 sequence: CSVRRGNTGELFF. The CDR3 DNA is TGCAGCGTGCGGCGGGGGAACACCGGGGAGCTGTTTTTT.

Comment on this clone: This sample also contains other DNA sequences that code for the same CDR3. The chain combines TRBV4-1 with TRBJ1-2; no clear D. The CDR3 is 13 amino acids. Germline-derived CDR1 and CDR2 are MGHRA and YSYEKL. V was trimmed by 1 base and J by 4 bases, leaving 7 bases between them. CDR3 residues: CASSQVGSYGYTF. CDR3 DNA sequence: TGCGCCAGCAGCCAAGTAGGCTCCTATGGCTACACCTTC.

The chain has TRBV7-2 and TRBJ2-7, with no clear D. Trimming left V 1 base short and J 3 bases short, with 10 bases between. Germline V lookup: CDR1 SGHTA, CDR2 FQGNSA. The CDR3 has 14 residues. The chain's CDR3 is CASSLVGLDYEQYF. DNA of the CDR3: TGTGCCAGCAGCTTAGTCGGCTTAGACTACGAGCAGTACTTC.

This chain links TRBV7-8 with TRBJ2-2; 8 bases line up with TRBD2. The CDR3 has 16 residues. Germline V gene sequence: CDR1 SGHVS, CDR2 FQNEAQ. V trimming: 4 bases; J trimming: 6 bases; junction bases outside the gene matches: 10. CDR3 in DNA: TGTGCCAGCAGCTCGGGGACTAGTGGTTTGCCCGGGGAGCTGTTTTTT. The encoded protein is CASSSGTSGLPGELFF.

The J gene is TRBJ1-2, the V gene TRBV2, with D possibly TRBD1 on 5 matching bases. Trimming shortened V by 9 bases and J by 8 bases, and 10 bases separated the two germline ends. The CDR3 runs to 10 residues. Germline V lookup: CDR1 SNHLY, CDR2 FYNNEI. The chain's CDR3 is CARGLWGYTF. CDR3 nucleotide sequence: TGTGCCAGGGGACTGTGGGGCTACACCTTC.

The gene calls are TRBV30 and TRBJ1-4, with D tentatively TRBD1 (5 bases). The CDR3 covers 15 residues. Germline CDR1 reads GTSNPN; CDR2 reads SVGIG (reference sequence). V gave up 3 bases and J gave up 4 bases, with 15 bases separating them. CDR3 region: CAWRPPGTVNEKLFF. The DNA for the CDR3 is TGTGCCTGGAGGCCCCCCGGGACTGTTAATGAAAAACTGTTTTTT. Looking up the rest from reference TRBV30 and TRBJ1-4 gives the full variable domain: SQTIHQWPATLVQPVGSPLSLECTVEGTSNPNLYWYRQAAGRGLQLLFYSVGIGQISSEVPQNLSASRPQDRQFILSSKKLLLSDSGFYLCAWRPPGTVNEKLFFGSGTQLSVL.

This chain uses TRBV30 with TRBJ2-2; tentatively, D is TRBD2 (6 bases). Trimming shortened V by 0 bases and J by 6 bases, and 11 bases separated the two germline ends. The CDR3 contains 14 residues. Germline lookup yields CDR1 GTSNPN and CDR2 SVGIG (reference sequence). CDR3 DNA sequence: TGTGCCTGGAGTGTACTAGCCGGTGCCGGGGAGCTGTTTTTT. Encoded protein: CAWSVLAGAGELFF.

The genes are TRBV30 and TRBJ2-5, with TRBD2 as a possible D gene (6 bases). From germline, CDR1 is GTSNPN and CDR2 SVGIG (reference sequence). The CDR3 has 12 residues. V was pared by 6 bases and J by 5 bases, with 13 bases between. The CDR3 spells CACSLAAETQYF. The CDR3 DNA reads TGTGCCTGTTCCTTAGCGGCGGAGACCCAGTACTTC.

This rearrangement joins TRBV30 to TRBJ1-5, with D possibly being TRBD1 (6 bases). The ends were cut back, 2 bases at V and 7 bases at J, with 21 bases in the middle. The CDR3 has 16 amino acids. Looked up from germline, CDR1 is GTSNPN and CDR2 is SVGIG (reference sequence). In DNA form, the CDR3 reads TGTGCCTGGAGTCCCCAGTCGAACCAGGGGCTACAGCCCCAGCATTTT. As protein: CAWSPQSNQGLQPQHF.

The chain employs TRBV30 and TRBJ1-1, with D tentatively TRBD1 (5 bases). V gave up 2 bases and J gave up 5 bases, with 12 bases separating them. CDR3 length: 13 residues. CDR1 is GTSNPN and CDR2 is SVGIG in the germline V gene (reference sequence). The CDR3 spells CAWSIRGDTEAFF. The CDR3 DNA sequence: TGTGCCTGGAGTATTAGGGGTGATACTGAAGCTTTCTTT.

This chain joins TRBV5-1 and TRBJ2-7; D is ambiguous. Per the germline V gene, CDR1 is SGHRS and CDR2 is YFSETQ. Trimming pared 0 bases from V and 3 bases from J, leaving 13 bases between. The CDR3 sequence is 15 residues long. The CDR3 loop reads CASSLVPREFYEQYF. The CDR3 DNA reads as TGCGCCAGCAGCTTGGTACCTCGAGAGTTCTACGAGCAGTACTTC.

This clone was recorded at least ten times. The rearrangement uses TRBV2 and TRBJ1-6; D call uncertain. V dropped 6 bases and J dropped 7 bases, with 13 bases sitting between them. The germline gives CDR1 SNHLY, CDR2 FYNNEI. This CDR3 region has 14 residues. CDR3 bases: TGTGCCAGCAGCCTAGGTGAGGACAATTCACCCCTCCACTTT. Translating it yields CASSLGEDNSPLHF.

CDR3 sequence reads: CASSVQVNTEAFF. In DNA form, the CDR3 reads TGTGCCAGCAGCGTACAGGTGAACACTGAAGCTTTCTTT. This rearrangement joins TRBV7-3 to TRBJ1-1; D perhaps matches TRBD1 (5 bases). This CDR3 contains 13 residues. Between the trimmed V and J ends, which lost 5 bases and 0 bases, there was a span of 7 bases. The germline V gene encodes CDR1 SGHTA and CDR2 FQGTGA. Full variable domain (missing parts from reference TRBV7-3 and TRBJ1-1): GAGVSQTPSNKVTEKGKYVELRCDPISGHTALYWYRQSLGQGPEFLIYFQGTGAADDSGLPNDRFFAVRPEGSVSTLKIQRTERGDSAVYLCASSVQVNTEAFFGQGTRLTVV.

This clone was found many times. The chain combines TRBV2 with TRBJ1-2, with D unclear. V lost 11 bases and J 8 bases, leaving 18 bases between the germline ends. There are 12 residues in the CDR3. CDR1 and CDR2 (germline): SNHLY, FYNNEI. CDR3 DNA: TGTGCCGCCAGCAGCCAGGAGCGGGGCTACACCTTC. Encoded protein: CAASSQERGYTF.

The chain links TRBV18 to TRBJ1-3; no definite D call. This CDR3 contains 15 residues. Germline CDR1 and CDR2: KGHSH and LQKENI. Trimming stripped 2 bases from V and 0 bases from J, with 8 bases between. The CDR3 is CASSPGSFSGNTIYF. In DNA, the CDR3 is TGTGCCAGCTCACCAGGCAGTTTCTCTGGAAACACCATATATTTT. The whole variable domain, filled in from reference TRBV18 and TRBJ1-3, reads NAGVMQNPRHLVRRRGQEARLRCSPMKGHSHVYWYRQLPEEGLKFMVYLQKENIIDESGMPKERFSAEFPKEGPSILRIQQVVRGDSAAYFCASSPGSFSGNTIYFGEGSWLTVV.

The J gene is TRBJ2-6, the V gene TRBV2, with D perhaps matching TRBD2 (5 bases). The CDR3 sequence is 15 residues long. Germline V lookup: CDR1 SNHLY, CDR2 FYNNEI. V was cut by 6 bases and J by 2 bases, with 11 bases left in between. In DNA, the CDR3 is TGTGCCAGCAGGGGAGTATTTGCTGGGGCCAACGTCCTGACTTTC. It encodes CASRGVFAGANVLTF.

The chain carries TRBV7-5 and TRBJ1-1; no check of the table's D call, TRBD1, against the DNA was made. TRBV7-5 is annotated as a pseudogene. The length of the CDR3 is 21 residues. The CDR3 coding sequence is TGTGCCAGAAATAAAGGCCCCCCTCCCCTTCGACAGGGGAGAAGTAACACTGAAGCTTTCTTT. Residues: CARNKGPPPLRQGRSNTEAFF.

The rearrangement uses TRBV7-2 and TRBJ2-6; D may be TRBD2 (6 bases). There are 16 residues in the CDR3. Germline V lookup: CDR1 SGHTA, CDR2 FQGNSA. V dropped 3 bases and J dropped 0 bases, with 9 bases sitting between them. CDR3 DNA: TGTGCCAGCAGCTTCGGGACTCTCTCTGGGGCCAACGTCCTGACTTTC. This encodes CASSFGTLSGANVLTF.

The rearrangement links TRBV6-1 to TRBJ2-7, with 8 positions matching TRBD2. V shed 6 bases and J 6 bases; nucleotides not matched to a gene: 10. The CDR3 has 14 amino acids. Germline values: CDR1 MNHNS, CDR2 SASEGT. CDR3 DNA: TGTGCCAGCAGACGGGGGGGAGACCTGGTCGAGCAGTACTTC. Its translation is CASRRGGDLVEQYF.

This chain links TRBV28 with TRBJ2-5; tentatively, D is TRBD1 or TRBD2 (5 bases each). V dropped 7 bases and J dropped 11 bases, with 23 bases sitting between them. Germline-derived CDR1 and CDR2 are MDHEN and SYDVKM. The CDR3 is 14 amino acids. This CDR3 reads CASKLPAAQGEQYF. In nucleotides, the CDR3 is TGTGCCAGCAAACTCCCAGCGGCTCAGGGTGAGCAGTACTTC.

This chain links TRBV5-6 with TRBJ1-1, with 9 bases fitting TRBD1. Germline V lookup: CDR1 SGHDT, CDR2 YYEEEE. Unmatched junction bases numbered 4, after V lost 5 bases and J lost 5 bases. The CDR3 covers 13 residues. CDR3 region: CASRRDRVTEAFF. The CDR3 bases are TGTGCCAGCAGGAGGGACAGGGTGACTGAAGCTTTCTTT. Variable domain in full (rest from reference TRBV5-6 and TRBJ1-1): DAGVTQSPTHLIKTRGQQVTLRCSPKSGHDTVSWYQQALGQGPQFIFQYYEEEERQRGNFPDRFSGHQFPNYSSELNVNALLLGDSALYLCASRRDRVTEAFFGQGTRLTVV.

J is TRBJ2-1 and V is TRBV10-1, with D tentatively TRBD2 (6 bases). Germline V lookup: CDR1 WNHNN, CDR2 SYGVQD (reference sequence). The CDR3 loop spans 14 amino acids. The V end was cut by 4 bases, the J end by 2 bases, with 9 bases between. CDR3 nucleotide sequence: TGCGCCAGCAGTGCAGGACTAACCTACAATGAGCAGTTCTTC. It encodes CASSAGLTYNEQFF.